The following is a T cell receptor beta chain sequence with its context. As yet, its antigen is unknown. Germline loops: CDR1 SGHRS, CDR2 YFSETQ. The CDR3 spans 19 residues. Germline trimming cut 4 bases from V and 4 bases from J; bases unmatched to any gene: 17. RNA transcripts provided the source from which TCR beta CDR3 regions were amplified. With the HTBI primer set, the TCR CDR3 went through a first round of RT-PCR. From the multiplex PCR reads, TCRdb called clonotypes with MiXCR, one entry per CDR3 protein. The sample lists 300,000 to 400,000 distinct CDR3 sequences; under 25% were seen once. The sample belongs to a study of T cells in Graves' hyperthyroidism and ophthalmopathy. Study-wide results and limits: Before onset, by a median of approximately 6.2 months, the model predicted ophthalmopathy.

The sequencing input was blood. This chain connects TRBV5-1 to TRBJ2-1, with 10 bases lining up with TRBD2. The receptor's source is a woman aged 45-59 years with Graves' hyperthyroidism. Here the CDR3 reads CASSLKTGLATLLYNEQFF. The CDR3 DNA is TGCGCCAGCAGCCTCAAAACGGGACTAGCGACTCTCCTTTACAATGAGCAGTTCTTC.